These T cell receptor beta chains were read from a single sample in a study of cytomegalovirus exposure and HLA in healthy donors. Clones were sequenced by immunoSEQ multiplex PCR, and TCRdb holds only the in-frame ones, with some missing. The sample includes approximately 190,000 clones, approximately 86% of them seen just once. The sequencing sample was made of PBMCs. These receptor sequences come from a boy between 2 and 10 years old in good health and CMV-seronegative. The CDR3 runs from the conserved cysteine through the conserved F or W. The D gene is left open where the match is weak. Size is omitted from some rows. Given values are once, few, many or a class for expanded clones.

NA | TRBJ2-7 | TRBV7-2 | TRBD1 | CASSPTGTAYEQYF | TGTGCCAGCAGCCCAACCGGGACAGCCTACGAGCAGTACTTC
NA | TRBJ2-5 | TRBV5-1 | TRBD2 | CASSSAGEETQYF | TGCGCCAGCAGCTCAGCGGGAGAAGAGACCCAGTACTTC
NA | TRBJ2-7 | TRBV29-1 | TRBD2 | CSVDAGLDPTYEQYF | TGCAGCGTGGATGCCGGACTAGACCCTACCTACGAGCAGTACTTC
NA | TRBJ2-1 | TRBV7-9 | NA | CASSPDLGSYNEQFF | TGTGCCAGCAGCCCGGACTTGGGCTCCTACAATGAGCAGTTCTTC
once | TRBJ2-7 | TRBV9 | TRBD1 | CASSVWGRGPEQYF | TGTGCCAGCAGCGTCTGGGGCAGGGGGCCCGAGCAGTACTTC
NA | TRBJ2-1 | TRBV5-4 | TRBD2 | CASSLPSGGSYNEQFF | TGTGCCAGCAGCTTACCTAGCGGGGGTTCCTACAATGAGCAGTTCTTC
NA | TRBJ1-4 | TRBV27 | NA | CASRSSLAINEKLFF | TGTGCCAGCAGATCCTCCCTTGCTATTAATGAAAAACTGTTTTTT
once | TRBJ2-1 | TRBV18 | NA | CASSPSDSSYNEQFF | TGTGCCAGCTCACCGTCGGACAGCTCCTACAATGAGCAGTTCTTC
NA | TRBJ1-3 | TRBV6-1 | NA | CASSEIVRGNTIYF | TGTGCCAGCAGTGAGATCGTCAGGGGAAACACCATATATTTT
NA | TRBJ2-7 | TRBV28 | NA | CASSLSGPYEQYF | TGTGCCAGCAGTTTATCAGGGCCCTACGAGCAGTACTTC
NA | TRBJ2-3 | TRBV13 | TRBD2 | CASSISGRGYTDTQYF | TGTGCCAGCAGCATTAGCGGGAGGGGGTACACAGATACGCAGTATTTT
NA | TRBJ2-7 | TRBV21-1 | NA | CATLPITPTGRYEQYF | TGTGCCACTCTACCCATTACCCCGACAGGTAGATACGAGCAGTACTTC
once | TRBJ2-1 | TRBV7-3 | NA | CASSLIRGRSNEQFF | TGTGCCAGCAGCTTAATCAGGGGCCGGTCCAATGAGCAGTTCTTC
few | TRBJ2-7 | TRBV4-1 | TRBD2 | CASSHRGASGKDEQYF | TGCGCCAGCAGCCATAGGGGGGCTAGCGGGAAGGACGAGCAGTACTTC
NA | TRBJ2-3 | TRBV7-3 | NA | CASSTSGPSTDTQYF | TGTGCCAGCAGCACCAGCGGGCCGAGCACAGATACGCAGTATTTT
NA | TRBJ2-1 | TRBV28 | TRBD2 | CASSPPGGGTYNEQFF | TGTGCCAGCAGTCCCCCGGGAGGGGGGACGTACAATGAGCAGTTCTTC
NA | TRBJ2-1 | TRBV7-3 | TRBD1 | CASSLAHRGHEQFF | TGTGCCAGCAGCTTAGCCCACAGGGGCCATGAGCAGTTCTTC
NA | TRBJ1-1 | TRBV15 | NA | CATSRVWAENTEAFF | TGTGCCACCAGCAGAGTGTGGGCAGAAAACACTGAAGCTTTCTTT
NA | TRBJ2-1 | TRBV14 | TRBD2 | CASSQGLADEQFF | TGTGCCAGCAGCCAAGGGCTAGCGGATGAGCAGTTCTTC
NA | TRBJ1-2 | TRBV19 | NA | CASRVVGANGYTF | TGTGCCAGTAGGGTTGTTGGGGCGAATGGCTACACCTTC
NA | TRBJ1-2 | TRBV27 | NA | CASRYGEANYGYTF | TGTGCCAGCAGATACGGAGAAGCTAACTATGGCTACACCTTC
NA | TRBJ2-7 | TRBV9 | NA | CASSVATGSYEQYF | TGTGCCAGCAGCGTAGCTACAGGCTCCTACGAGCAGTACTTC
NA | TRBJ2-7 | TRBV10-3 | TRBD2 | CAISEARTSGRAYEQYF | TGTGCCATCAGTGAGGCTCGGACTAGCGGGCGAGCCTACGAGCAGTACTTC
NA | TRBJ2-7 | TRBV2 | NA | CASSEVPRSYEQYF | TGTGCCAGCAGTGAAGTCCCTAGGTCCTACGAGCAGTACTTC
once | TRBJ2-1 | TRBV5-6 | NA | CASREAGRWDEQFF | TGTGCCAGCAGGGAGGCCGGGCGCTGGGATGAGCAGTTCTTC
once | TRBJ2-5 | TRBV6-1 | TRBD1 | CASNVDRVWETQYF | TGTGCCAGCAACGTGGACAGGGTGTGGGAGACCCAGTACTTC
NA | TRBJ2-7 | TRBV7-6 | TRBD2 | CASSLITSSGGLGMGEQYF | TGTGCCAGCAGCCTTATAACCTCCTCTGGGGGACTAGGCATGGGGGAGCAGTACTTC
NA | TRBJ2-5 | TRBV29-1 | TRBD2 | CSVGYSGRGETQYF | TGCAGCGTTGGGTATAGCGGGAGGGGAGAGACCCAGTACTTC
NA | TRBJ2-1 | TRBV19 | TRBD1 | CASSSGGQDNEQFF | TGTGCCAGTAGTAGTGGGGGACAGGACAATGAGCAGTTCTTC
NA | TRBJ2-1 | TRBV5-1 | NA | CASSEDRLYNEQFF | TGCGCCAGCAGCGAGGACAGATTGTACAATGAGCAGTTCTTC
NA | TRBJ1-2 | TRBV7-9 | NA | CASSLAGAYGYTF | TGTGCCAGCAGCTTAGCAGGGGCATATGGCTACACCTTC
NA | TRBJ2-7 | TRBV7-9 | TRBD2 | CASSLALRGGAQEQHF | TGTGCCAGCAGCTTAGCGCTCCGCGGGGGGGCGCAGGAGCAGCACTTC
NA | TRBJ2-1 | TRBV19 | NA | CASSSRLSGSNYNEQFF | TGTGCCAGTAGTAGTCGACTAAGCGGGTCGAATTACAATGAGCAGTTCTTC
NA | TRBJ2-7 | TRBV5-1 | NA | CASSLGAGSYEQYF | TGCGCCAGCAGCTTGGGGGCAGGCTCCTACGAGCAGTACTTC
NA | TRBJ1-2 | TRBV30 | TRBD1 | CAWSTPQGAIDYGYTF | TGTGCCTGGTCGACGCCCCAGGGGGCAATTGACTATGGCTACACCTTC
NA | TRBJ1-1 | TRBV30 | NA | CAWSVLTDNTEAFF | TGTGCCTGGAGTGTCCTAACAGATAACACTGAAGCTTTCTTT
NA | TRBJ2-7 | TRBV6-5 | NA | CASTTGVGDREQYF | TGTGCCAGCACCACGGGGGTTGGGGATAGAGAGCAGTACTTC
once | TRBJ2-7 | TRBV4-1 | TRBD1 | CASSQGRGPSSYEQYF | TGCGCCAGCAGCCAGGGCAGGGGGCCGAGCTCCTACGAGCAGTACTTC